This TCR beta chain is drawn from a study of CD8+CD57+ T cells in acquired aplastic anemia. Study in general: Average DNA yield from sorted CD4+ and CD8+ cells was approximately 3 ug.

Flow cytometry had shown expanded CD8+CD57+ cells in the patients chosen for sequencing. Patients were untreated when blood was sampled. It was genomic DNA that served as the template for profiling TCR beta VDJ and CDR3. One entry per CDR3 protein, called by TCRdb with MiXCR from the reads. In the table there are more than 150,000 distinct CDR3 sequences, under 50% of which are singletons. Germline V gives CDR1 SQVTM, CDR2 ANQGSEA. The CDR3 totals 11 residues. Trimming stripped 2 bases from V and 4 bases from J, with 6 bases between. The sequenced sample was sorted CD4+, CD8+, or CD8+CD57+ T cells (not recorded which) from PBMCs. The J gene is TRBJ2-7, the V gene TRBV29-1; D unresolved. This clonotype originated in a human donor with aplastic anemia. The CDR3 nucleotides are TGCAGCGTTGAAACACAGTACGAGCAGTACTTC. Translation: CSVETQYEQYF.